This TCR beta chain derives from a study of T cells in Graves' hyperthyroidism and ophthalmopathy. This clonotype was detected only a few times. V lost 5 bases and J lost 6; bases outside the gene matches: 7. The CDR3 is made up of 16 amino acids. CDR1 MDHEN and CDR2 SYDVKM come from the germline V gene. There were TCR beta CDR3 regions amplified from RNA transcripts. The HTBI primer set served for first-round RT-PCR of the TCR CDR3. TCRdb used MiXCR to reprocess the multiplex PCR reads, holding one entry per CDR3 protein. This table holds approximately 690,000 distinct CDR3 sequences, 20% to 25% found once.

The J gene is TRBJ2-7, the V gene TRBV28; 16 bases are a match to TRBD2. The sequencing input was blood. The TCR sequence derives from a man younger than 40 with Graves' ophthalmopathy. The CDR3 here is CASSPPGTSGRGEQYF. CDR3 sequence (DNA): TGTGCCAGCAGTCCCCCCGGGACTAGCGGGAGGGGCGAGCAGTACTTC.